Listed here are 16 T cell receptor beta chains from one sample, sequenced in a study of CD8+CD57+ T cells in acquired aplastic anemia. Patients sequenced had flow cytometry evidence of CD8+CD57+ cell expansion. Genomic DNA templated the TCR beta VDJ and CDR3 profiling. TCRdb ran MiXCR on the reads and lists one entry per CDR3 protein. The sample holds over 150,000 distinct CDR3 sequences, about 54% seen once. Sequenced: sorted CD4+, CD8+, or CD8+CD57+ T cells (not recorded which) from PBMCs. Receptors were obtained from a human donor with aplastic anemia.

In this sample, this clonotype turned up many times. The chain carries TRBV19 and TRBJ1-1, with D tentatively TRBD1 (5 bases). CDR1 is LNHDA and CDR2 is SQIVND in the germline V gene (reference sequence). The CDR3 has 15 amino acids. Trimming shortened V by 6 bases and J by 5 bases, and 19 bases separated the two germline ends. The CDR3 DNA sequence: TGTGCCAGTAGACCGGACACCGGAGGTGGAACTGAAGCTTTCTTT. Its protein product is CASRPDTGGGTEAFF.

CDR3 sequence reads: CASSPEDRVWTDTQYF. The CDR3 DNA reads TGTGCCAGCAGCCCGGAGGACAGGGTCTGGACAGATACGCAGTATTTT. The chain carries TRBV11-2 and TRBJ2-3; 8 nucleotides align to TRBD1. The germline CDR1 and CDR2 sequences are SGHAT and FQNNGV. The CDR3 is 16 residues long. The J segment lost 3 bases and the V segment lost 5 bases, leaving 10 bases of the junction unmatched.

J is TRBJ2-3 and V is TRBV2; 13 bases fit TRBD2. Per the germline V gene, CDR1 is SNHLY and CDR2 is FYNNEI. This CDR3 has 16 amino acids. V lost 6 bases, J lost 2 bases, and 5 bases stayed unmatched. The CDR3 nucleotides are TGTGCCAGCAGGGAGACTAGCGGGAGGCCCACAGATACGCAGTATTTT. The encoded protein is CASRETSGRPTDTQYF.

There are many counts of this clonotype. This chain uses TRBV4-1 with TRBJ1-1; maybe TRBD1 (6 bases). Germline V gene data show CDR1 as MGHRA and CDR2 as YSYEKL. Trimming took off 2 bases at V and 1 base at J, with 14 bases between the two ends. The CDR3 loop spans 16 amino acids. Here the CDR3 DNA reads TGCGCCAGCAGCCAACCAGGGACAACAAAGAACACTGAAGCTTTCTTT. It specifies CASSQPGTTKNTEAFF.

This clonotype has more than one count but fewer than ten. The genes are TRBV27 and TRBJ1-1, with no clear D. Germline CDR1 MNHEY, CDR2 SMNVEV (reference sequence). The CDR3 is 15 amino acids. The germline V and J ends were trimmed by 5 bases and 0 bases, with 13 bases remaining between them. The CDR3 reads CASSDLKRLNTEAFF. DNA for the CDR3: TGTGCCAGCAGTGATCTGAAGAGACTGAACACTGAAGCTTTCTTT.

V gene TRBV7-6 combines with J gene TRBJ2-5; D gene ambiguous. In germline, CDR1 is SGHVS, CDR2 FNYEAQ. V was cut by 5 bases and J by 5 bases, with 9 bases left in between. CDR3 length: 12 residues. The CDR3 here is CASSQHGETQYF. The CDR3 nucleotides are TGTGCCAGCAGCCAACACGGGGAGACCCAGTACTTC.

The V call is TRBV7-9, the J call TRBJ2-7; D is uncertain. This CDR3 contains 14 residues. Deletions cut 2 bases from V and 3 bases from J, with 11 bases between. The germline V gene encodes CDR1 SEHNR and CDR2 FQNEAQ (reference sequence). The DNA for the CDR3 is TGTGCCAGCAGCTTATTAGGGTACGGCTACGAGCAGTACTTC. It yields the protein CASSLLGYGYEQYF.

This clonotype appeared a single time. CDR3 residues: CASSRTTGLAIEQYF. The CDR3 DNA reads TGTGCCAGCAGTCGTACCACGGGACTAGCTATCGAGCAGTACTTC. V is TRBV7-2 and J is TRBJ2-7, with 9 bases matching TRBD2. The CDR3 contains 15 residues. The germline gives CDR1 SGHTA, CDR2 FQGNSA. V lost 6 bases to trimming and J lost 6 bases; unmatched junction nucleotides: 12.

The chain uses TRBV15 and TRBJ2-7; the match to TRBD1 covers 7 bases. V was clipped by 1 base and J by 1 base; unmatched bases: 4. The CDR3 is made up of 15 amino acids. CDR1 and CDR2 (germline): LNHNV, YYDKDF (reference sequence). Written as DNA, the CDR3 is TGTGCCACCAGCAGAGGGCCGGGACAGTCCTACGAGCAGTACTTC. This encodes CATSRGPGQSYEQYF.

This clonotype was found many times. The CDR3 loop reads CASSSRDGGTGKFF. The CDR3 nucleotides read TGTGCCAGCAGCTCGAGGGACGGAGGAACCGGAAAGTTCTTC. The chain uses TRBV7-2 and TRBJ2-1, with D perhaps being TRBD1 or TRBD2 (5 bases each). The germline V gene encodes CDR1 SGHTA and CDR2 FQGNSA. Trimming stripped 4 bases from V and 14 bases from J, with 21 bases between. The CDR3 is 14 residues long.

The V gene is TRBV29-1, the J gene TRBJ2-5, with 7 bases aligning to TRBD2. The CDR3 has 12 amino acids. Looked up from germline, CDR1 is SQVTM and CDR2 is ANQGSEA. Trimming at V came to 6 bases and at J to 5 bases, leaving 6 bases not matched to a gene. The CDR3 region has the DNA TGCAGCGTCAAGCGGGATTGGGAGACCCAGTACTTC. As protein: CSVKRDWETQYF.

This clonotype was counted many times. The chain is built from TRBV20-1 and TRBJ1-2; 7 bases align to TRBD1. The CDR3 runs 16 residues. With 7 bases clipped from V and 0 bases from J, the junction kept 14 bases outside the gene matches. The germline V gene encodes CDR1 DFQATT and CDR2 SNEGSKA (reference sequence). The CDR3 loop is CSGGEVGDRTNYGYTF. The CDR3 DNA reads TGCAGTGGTGGGGAGGTAGGGGACAGAACTAACTATGGCTACACCTTC.

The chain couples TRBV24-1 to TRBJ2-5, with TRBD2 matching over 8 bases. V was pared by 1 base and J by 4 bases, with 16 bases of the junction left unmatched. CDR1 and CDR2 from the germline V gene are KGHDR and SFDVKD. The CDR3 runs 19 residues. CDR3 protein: CATSDFKYLAGPSRETQYF. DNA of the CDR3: TGTGCCACCAGTGATTTCAAATACCTAGCGGGTCCCAGTAGAGAGACCCAGTACTTC.

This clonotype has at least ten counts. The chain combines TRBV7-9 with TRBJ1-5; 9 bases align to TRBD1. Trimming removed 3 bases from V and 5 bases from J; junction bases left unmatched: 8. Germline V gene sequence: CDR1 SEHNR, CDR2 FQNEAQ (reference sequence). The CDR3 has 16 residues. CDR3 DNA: TGTGCCAGCAGCTTGGAACAGGGGGCGTCCTATCAGCCCCAGCATTTT. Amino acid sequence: CASSLEQGASYQPQHF.

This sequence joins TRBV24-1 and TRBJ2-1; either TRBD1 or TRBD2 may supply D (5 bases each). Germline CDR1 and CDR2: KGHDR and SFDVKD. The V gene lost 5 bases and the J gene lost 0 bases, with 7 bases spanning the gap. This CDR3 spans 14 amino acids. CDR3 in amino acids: CATSVGDSYNEQFF. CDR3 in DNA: TGTGCCACCAGTGTGGGGGACTCCTACAATGAGCAGTTCTTC.

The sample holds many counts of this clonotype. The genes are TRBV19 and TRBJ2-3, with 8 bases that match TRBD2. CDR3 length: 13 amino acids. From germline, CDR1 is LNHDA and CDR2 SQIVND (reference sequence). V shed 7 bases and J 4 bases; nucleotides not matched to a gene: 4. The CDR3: CASTAGEADTQYF. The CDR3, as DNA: TGTGCCAGTACAGCGGGGGAAGCAGATACGCAGTATTTT.